This T cell receptor (beta chain) was captured by sequencing in a study of T cell repertoires in cytomegalovirus infection (dated by TCRdb to between 2017 and 2020). Regarding the research as a whole: Donor HLA type was relevant to the analysis, because carriage of CMV infection together with the matching HLA type was indicated by public TCR beta signatures. On the study overall, not on this receptor specifically: Cumulative frequency of public TCR beta family members discriminated carriers of CMV infection plus the relevant HLA type in this cohort and an independent roughly 330-donor cohort. The ex vivo response was dominated by HLA-C-restricted CMV-specific TCR beta clonotypes, which also provided the single most frequent clonotype in two of eight donors.

The CDR3, cysteine through phenylalanine, is 12 amino acids long. Only CDR3 DNA is held: 36 bases, read in frame from base 1. The V and J ends are trimmed by 5 bases and 10 bases, leaving 13 bases between them. Reading the germline V gene gives CDR1 SGHVS and CDR2 FQNEAQ. This clonotype appeared a few times. Its recognized antigen is unknown. One base away there is no much larger clone; base qualities are not given. Reads for this sample came from an Illumina HiSeq 1500. TCRdb reprocessed the public reads (quality trimming at Q25 with fastp, clone calling with MiXCR) and kept in-frame beta chains. Rows merge per CDR3 protein into single entries with the most common DNA and genes. For this sample the table gives around 330,000 distinct CDR3 sequences, of which roughly 15% were detected only once. The top ten hold more than 10% of the sample.

The source material was PBMCs. This TCR came from a human donor in good health (CMV status not recorded). Some clones in this sample may be carry-over from other donors' samples. The sequence links TRBV7-8 to TRBJ2-3; TRBD2 is a weak D gene call, 6 bases matching. The CDR3 in this case is CASSPPGRSQYF. The DNA is TGTGCCAGCAGCCCGCCAGGGAGGTCGCAGTATTTT. Extended through the reference TRBV7-8 and TRBJ2-3 proteins, this CDR3 yields the full variable domain: GAGVSQSPRYKVAKRGQDVALRCDPISGHVSLFWYQQALGQGPEFLTYFQNEAQLDKSGLPSDRFFAERPEGSVSTLKIQRTQQEDSAVYLCASSPPGRSQYFGPGTRLTVL.